A selection of T cell receptor beta chains follows, all from one sample in a study of PD-L1 blockade in urothelial cancer. Some clones are missing from TCRdb's copy, which holds only in-frame ones; the method was immunoSEQ multiplex PCR. The table records under 35,000 clones, about 90% of them present only once. The sequenced sample was PBMCs, obtained around atezolizumab (anti-PD-L1) treatment. The receptors derive from a man aged 45 to 65 with urothelial cancer. Each CDR3 is given with its conserved first and last residue. Fields, in order: V gene, D gene, clone size, J gene, CDR3 protein. D genes are given only for firm matches. Clone size, where shown, is once, few, many, or a class for clones that have expanded.

V: TRBV7-9; D: TRBD1; size: .; J: TRBJ2-7; CDR3: CASSQTGGVYEQYF
V: TRBV5-4; D: .; size: .; J: TRBJ2-1; CDR3: CASSLASFKGSSYNEQFF
V: TRBV10-2; D: .; size: .; J: TRBJ2-1; CDR3: CASSGGGSNEQFF
V: TRBV6-1; D: .; size: .; J: TRBJ1-5; CDR3: CASSDVITYREMDNQPQHF
V: TRBV2; D: .; size: .; J: TRBJ2-5; CDR3: CASSERGGPKETQYF
V: TRBV5-1; D: TRBD2; size: .; J: TRBJ2-1; CDR3: CASSSEGTSQNEQFF
V: TRBV30; D: TRBD1; size: few; J: TRBJ1-1; CDR3: CAWSDGTGNTEAFF
V: TRBV6-5; D: .; size: .; J: TRBJ1-2; CDR3: CASTDTQGLHGYTF
V: TRBV6-5; D: .; size: .; J: TRBJ1-3; CDR3: CASSPIRAGNTIYF
V: TRBV6-5; D: TRBD1; size: .; J: TRBJ1-2; CDR3: CASSDRVGDGYTF
V: TRBV27; D: .; size: once; J: TRBJ2-2; CDR3: CASRPPPWGARGTGELFF
V: TRBV27; D: .; size: .; J: TRBJ2-1; CDR3: CASSLTGVHEQFF
V: TRBV10-2; D: TRBD1; size: .; J: TRBJ1-1; CDR3: CASRGTGDGMTEAFF
V: TRBV9; D: TRBD2; size: once; J: TRBJ2-7; CDR3: CASSPRTSSYEQYF
V: TRBV7-2; D: .; size: .; J: TRBJ2-3; CDR3: CASSLGVRGSSTDTQYF
V: TRBV7-2; D: TRBD2; size: few; J: TRBJ2-7; CDR3: CASSSPAGGPREQYF
V: TRBV7-8; D: TRBD2; size: .; J: TRBJ2-3; CDR3: CASSPRLAGAPDTQYF
V: TRBV5-1; D: TRBD1; size: .; J: TRBJ2-6; CDR3: CASSPRLYRDRGSGANVLTF
V: TRBV4-3; D: TRBD1; size: .; J: TRBJ1-2; CDR3: CASSQGTGGAYGYTF
V: TRBV6-5; D: .; size: .; J: TRBJ2-2; CDR3: CASGPGGFNTGELFF
V: TRBV5-6; D: TRBD2; size: .; J: TRBJ2-5; CDR3: CASSSGGEGTQYF
V: TRBV6-1; D: .; size: .; J: TRBJ2-2; CDR3: CASSEQGNTGELFF
V: TRBV7-8; D: TRBD1; size: .; J: TRBJ1-5; CDR3: CASSPRTTGAAWNQPQHF
V: TRBV11-2; D: TRBD1; size: once; J: TRBJ1-2; CDR3: CASSLVTGVGYTF
V: TRBV15; D: .; size: .; J: TRBJ2-3; CDR3: CATSPGTDTQYF
V: TRBV7-2; D: TRBD2; size: .; J: TRBJ2-7; CDR3: CASSQTSGNNYEQYF
V: TRBV7-3; D: .; size: .; J: TRBJ2-7; CDR3: CASSLNGADSYEQYF
V: TRBV7-9; D: TRBD2; size: once; J: TRBJ2-1; CDR3: CASSHRTSGGWNEQFF
V: TRBV6-5; D: .; size: once; J: TRBJ2-5; CDR3: CASSYGLQETQYF
V: TRBV18; D: TRBD1; size: .; J: TRBJ1-5; CDR3: CASSPRGQSNQPQHF
V: TRBV27; D: TRBD2; size: .; J: TRBJ2-1; CDR3: CASSLLAGEPYNEQFF
V: TRBV6-5; D: TRBD1; size: once; J: TRBJ2-1; CDR3: CASRYSRDSGEQFF
V: TRBV5-6; D: TRBD2; size: few; J: TRBJ2-7; CDR3: CASSQGLVTYEQYF
V: TRBV19; D: TRBD1; size: .; J: TRBJ2-2; CDR3: CASSIADRGGGELFF
V: TRBV11-2; D: .; size: .; J: TRBJ1-3; CDR3: CASSPPGGARGNTIYF
V: TRBV28; D: TRBD1; size: .; J: TRBJ1-1; CDR3: CASSQPDRAEAFF
V: TRBV6-1; D: TRBD1; size: .; J: TRBJ1-5; CDR3: CASSKGQGWYQPQHF
V: TRBV6-5; D: .; size: .; J: TRBJ2-3; CDR3: CASSYSSAGGTDTQYF
V: TRBV28; D: .; size: .; J: TRBJ1-2; CDR3: CASTPPGYGYTF
V: TRBV11-2; D: .; size: .; J: TRBJ2-7; CDR3: CASSLIPSGTYEQYF
V: TRBV27; D: TRBD2; size: .; J: TRBJ2-1; CDR3: CASRSVVGLAGGIYNEQFF
V: TRBV19; D: TRBD1; size: few; J: TRBJ1-2; CDR3: CASRARGDLYGYTF
V: TRBV2; D: TRBD1; size: .; J: TRBJ1-2; CDR3: CASSGTGFYGYTF
V: TRBV11-2; D: .; size: .; J: TRBJ2-4; CDR3: CASSLEAGRQNIQYF
V: TRBV7-7; D: .; size: .; J: TRBJ2-1; CDR3: CASSLTQGFNEQFF
V: TRBV6-1; D: .; size: .; J: TRBJ2-2; CDR3: CASSDSRVGGELFF
V: TRBV19; D: .; size: few; J: TRBJ1-2; CDR3: CASRSTGPTYGYTF
V: TRBV6-1; D: TRBD2; size: .; J: TRBJ2-1; CDR3: CASSEARGKQFF
V: TRBV2; D: TRBD2; size: .; J: TRBJ2-5; CDR3: CASSGTSGPFQETQYF
V: TRBV27; D: TRBD1; size: .; J: TRBJ2-2; CDR3: CASSKTGGASGELFF
V: TRBV7-9; D: TRBD1; size: .; J: TRBJ2-7; CDR3: CASSLQGQGAYEQYF
V: TRBV6-5; D: .; size: .; J: TRBJ2-7; CDR3: CASSYGWGGASYEQYF
V: TRBV28; D: TRBD2; size: .; J: TRBJ2-1; CDR3: CASSSPGLANNEQFF
V: TRBV4-2; D: .; size: .; J: TRBJ2-2; CDR3: CASSPKTPGPANTGELFF